Listed below are T cell receptor beta chains from one sample, sequenced in a study of response to subunit inactivated influenza vaccine. TCRdb re-called the RT-PCR reads through MiXCR, storing one row per CDR3 protein. The sample has about 780,000 distinct CDR3 sequences, about a fifth seen once. Here the sequenced sample was PBMCs from blood, taken about 5 days after vaccination. Source of these receptors: a man aged 45-65 years who received an inactivated influenza vaccine. Both conserved end residues are part of each CDR3. The D gene is left open where the match is weak. Clone size is stated in some rows and not others, as once, few, many or a class when expanded.

CDR3aa	CDR3nt	j_gene	d_gene	abundance	v_gene
CSARENRGLGEAFF	TGCAGTGCTAGAGAAAACAGGGGGCTCGGTGAAGCTTTCTTT	TRBJ1-1	TRBD1	.	TRBV20-1
CASSQQWTSGVHSYEQYF	TGTGCCAGCAGTCAACAATGGACTAGCGGGGTTCACTCCTACGAGCAGTACTTC	TRBJ2-7	TRBD2	few	TRBV12-3/TRBV12-4
CAGLGLGDSNQPQHF	TGTGCCGGACTCGGGCTGGGGGATAGCAATCAGCCCCAGCATTTT	TRBJ1-5	.	.	TRBV27
CASSYRDRSGANVLTF	TGTGCCAGCAGTTACAGGGACAGGTCTGGGGCCAACGTCCTGACTTTC	TRBJ2-6	TRBD1	once	TRBV6-2/TRBV6-3
CSARDWGTGGIQPQHF	TGCAGTGCTAGAGATTGGGGGACAGGGGGCATTCAGCCCCAGCATTTT	TRBJ1-5	TRBD1	once	TRBV20-1
CASSGSDNTEAFF	TGCGCCAGCAGCGGTTCGGATAACACTGAAGCTTTCTTT	TRBJ1-1	.	many	TRBV5-1
CASSVVGLNSPLHF	TGTGCCAGCAGCGTAGTTGGCCTTAATTCACCCCTCCACTTT	TRBJ1-6	.	few	TRBV9
CASSQDFNGYNEQFF	TGCGCCAGCAGCCAAGATTTTAACGGTTACAATGAGCAGTTCTTC	TRBJ2-1	.	few	TRBV4-3
CATSRAGAGVVTDTQYF	TGTGCCACCAGCAGAGCGGGTGCCGGAGTAGTCACAGATACGCAGTATTTT	TRBJ2-3	.	few	TRBV15
CSVQRTGSWDEQFF	TGCAGCGTTCAGAGGACAGGGTCTTGGGATGAGCAGTTCTTC	TRBJ2-1	TRBD1	many	TRBV29-1
CASSLPGTGGQETQYF	TGTGCCAGCAGCTTACCCGGGACAGGGGGGCAAGAGACCCAGTACTTC	TRBJ2-5	TRBD1	.	TRBV7-2